This TCR beta chain was recovered during a study of blood T cells in healthy people across ages (dated by TCRdb to between 2014 and 2016). With respect to the entire study: In model experiments, roughly one uniquely barcoded TCR beta cDNA molecule per two T cells was captured by template switching. Using deep sequencing normalized with unique cDNA molecular identifiers, the study measured how TCR beta repertoire diversity changes with age. The donors were divided into four age groups: young (average approximately 16 years), middle-aged (roughly 40), aged (around 67) and long-lived (more than 75). To avoid experimental bias, donors of different ages were randomly spread across the sequencing lanes. Using the same blood draw, the study looked at two additional independent replicas of 1 million unique cDNA reads for two donors, one aged 18 to 30 and the other aged 80 or older. On the study overall, not on this receptor specifically: Estimates of total diversity based on one million sequenced T cells were regarded as lower bounds and as underestimates. Conclusive comparison of naive and antigen-experienced compartments was prevented by the profiling of bulk unsorted PBMCs. Donor CMV infection status was unknown, potentially confounding age-related changes in expanded clonotypes. As age increased, observed TCR beta diversity per million T cells dropped in a roughly linear way, and a significant reduction was already evident by age about 40. The percentage of naive T cells measured by flow cytometry correlated strongly with observed TCR beta diversity. Compared with the aged group, more naive CD4+ T cells, fewer expanded clones and increased TCR diversity were shown by the long-lived group, suggesting age selection.

The sample holds a few counts of this clonotype. It lacks a known antigen. Base-call qualities are not available, and no considerably larger clone is one nucleotide away. Systemically healthy Caucasian individuals from Russia, around 39 in total and aged 6 to 90 years, were included as donors. About 9.1 milliliters of peripheral blood were collected from each donor into EDTA-treated Vacutainer tubes. Ficoll-Paque density-gradient centrifugation was used to isolate PBMCs, with at least 7 million obtained per sample. Trizol reagent was used to extract total RNA from PBMCs, with at least 5 micrograms per sample. Naive CD45RAhigh/CD27high T cell percentages were measured by flow cytometry on a PBMC aliquot from every donor. V lost 5 bases and J lost 2 bases; the stretch between them is 13 bases long. Spanning cysteine to phenylalanine, the CDR3 consists of 15 amino acids. CDR3 DNA only is kept here, 45 bases in frame from base 1. CDR1 and CDR2, looked up from the germline V gene, are SGHTA and FQGNSA.

Library preparation used 5' RACE. Sequencing relied on an Illumina HiSeq 2500. A second PCR of about 6 to 12 cycles was run with a J-beta primer mix and a sample-barcoded 5' primer. A template-switch 5' adaptor carrying 12 random nucleotides introduced a unique molecular identifier onto each TCR beta cDNA molecule. Each sample yielded at least 3 million CDR3-containing paired-end reads. First-strand cDNA was synthesized from all RNA with the Mint cDNA synthesis kit, primed by a TRBC-specific oligonucleotide. Following uracil-DNA glycosylase treatment, all cDNA underwent a first 18-cycle PCR with the universal primers M1SS and BC2_uni_R. Per the original workflow: For normalization, 1 million high-quality reads were randomly selected from each sample, with every read carrying a distinct molecular identifier. Instead of being binned into consensus sequences, reads that shared molecular identifiers were thrown out. MiTCR, with a Q25 quality threshold and the strictest error-elimination algorithm, was used for CDR3 identification, clonotype clustering and error correction. A nonparametric unseen species model using Euler transformation provided a lower-bound estimate of total TCR beta diversity. In TCRdb, the public reads were trimmed at Q25 with fastp and aligned with MiXCR, with productive beta chains retained. Here each entry gathers all rows of one CDR3 protein and keeps the most common genes and DNA. In this record, the V and J calls reflect TCRdb's handling and not the investigators' own analysis. The sample table lists 1.5 million or so distinct CDR3 sequences, less than 45% of them with a count of one. Approximately 4.1% of the sample comes from the top ten.

The sequence came from a woman under 30 in good health. The rearranged segments are TRBV7-2 and TRBJ2-4; perhaps TRBD2 is the D gene, with 6 bases matching. Sequenced sample: blood. The nucleotide sequence reads as follows: TGTGCCAGCAGCCAGCCCGGGAGCTCCAAAAACATTCAGTACTTC. Translated, this is CASSQPGSSKNIQYF.